This T cell receptor (beta chain) was captured in a study of cytomegalovirus exposure and HLA in healthy donors (TCRdb year 2017). Study-level background: An earlier analysis of roughly 610 of the donors reported 250 to 350 Gb of sequence data and 117 million unique TCR beta sequences obtained from about 200 million T cells. An early release that covered roughly 600 HLA-typed donors contained about 290 gigabases of sequencing data and 65 million to 100 million unique TCR sequences. Along with the approximately 620-subject first cohort, a separate validation cohort of around 110 different subjects was used. In a later analysis, previously published TCR beta repertoires from some 640 donors were re-analyzed and high-resolution HLA genotyping was added so that TCR occurrence patterns could be studied. Typing coverage varied by locus: roughly 629-630 donors for A, B, C, DRB1 and DQB1; approximately 560 for DQA1; about 600 for DPA1; fewer than 480 for DPB1. The study was designed to test whether signatures of past pathogen exposure could be identified by cataloging public T cell receptors. The genetic ancestry cluster associated with self-reported Caucasian donors included around four fifths of the 398 genotyped donors. Both class I and class II loci were covered by HLA typing, at four-digit resolution. A later genetic analysis took genome-wide SNP genotypes for about three fifths of the roughly 670 donors and used that subset as a discovery cohort. High-throughput TCR immunosequencing, statistical association of individual TCRs with disease status, and machine learning were combined to predict cytomegalovirus infection status. The later analysis used no new phenotypic data to find candidate immune exposures, relying instead on TCR beta sequences and their occurrence across donors. Using immunosequencing, the study profiled T cell repertoires from roughly 650 subjects and related those repertoires to cytomegalovirus serostatus. Every repertoire in the discovery cohort had been generated on one and the same sequencing platform. Among a few hundred genotyped donors of the cohort, an average of approximately 240,000 unique TCR beta nucleotide sequences were sequenced per donor, around 18% of them non-productive. Alongside the repertoire data, information on donor age, sex, ethnicity and CMV serostatus was compiled. In an earlier analysis of around 540 of the donors, high-throughput TCR beta sequencing was used to judge whether each TCR beta V gene segment behaved as functional or pseudogenic. Several DR-DQ haplotypes were treated as single units for association and clustering because of strong linkage in the cohort. Overall results and qualifications from the work: While some public TCRs were present in many individuals, most TCR sequences turned up only very rarely across donors. Because HLA typing was missing for some donors at each locus, association tests included only the typed subset. In a later analysis, most CMV-associated TCR beta chains were found to appear HLA-restricted, with HLA associations seemingly driven largely by CMV exposure. A later analysis reported that several top co-occurrence clusters appeared linked to parvovirus B19, influenza, CMV and Epstein-Barr virus. Correlated functional status among segregating V segments might reflect linkage disequilibrium, but an unknown experimental factor could not be ruled out. A further reported finding was that TCR beta sequences accurately predicted the HLA-A and HLA-B alleles for most subjects in the first cohort. A later analysis found that HLA-associated TCR beta chains were more clonally expanded and had lower generation probabilities than equally common non-associated chains. An association between a missense DCLRE1C variant and V-gene and J-gene trimming of TCR beta chains was found in a later genetic analysis and replicated in an independent cohort. In vitro tests confirmed that a few of the cytomegalovirus-associated TCR beta chains recognize cytomegalovirus antigens. According to a later genetic analysis, donors in an Asian-associated ancestry cluster had fewer N-insertions in productive TCRs than the approximately 650-donor mean. The classifier was reported to diagnose cytomegalovirus status with high specificity and sensitivity in both the original cohort and the validation cohort. The study gave a list of 150 to 200 TCR beta chains associated with cytomegalovirus. Fewer than 20 rarely observed V segments, including chromosome 9 orphons, were excluded from the earlier analysis of a few hundred of the donors because counts were too low. It was suggested by the authors that the approach could potentially be generalized to other disease states and immunological phenotypes. Sequencing depth was assumed to be roughly uniform across donors in the presence/absence analyses, though that assumption may not hold. A cluster of highly shared sequence variants was judged likely to represent a technical artifact of the sequencing pipeline. In a later analysis, the rate of TCR association differed among HLA loci, with DRB1 alleles having the most associated TCRs and HLA-C alleles having the fewest. A later analysis associated 15,000 to 20,000 TCR beta sequences with specific HLA alleles at a false discovery rate of 0.05. In an earlier analysis of fewer than 700 of the donors, most TCR beta V segments appeared in productive rearrangements about 87% or about 30% of the time, broadly matching IMGT annotations. When HLA alleles, especially DR and DQ, strongly co-occurred, attributing TCR associations to individual alleles was difficult. Only TCR beta chains were sequenced in this cohort, and the absence of alpha or paired-chain data limited detectable features. Immune exposure information for the cohort was limited to CMV serostatus.

In total, more than 500 healthy bone marrow donors made up the cohort. At the time of sampling, every cohort member was nominally healthy, though immune exposures that went unrecorded were likely present. The donor was CMV seropositive and was included in the group of approximately 310 seropositive cohort members. A peripheral blood sample was collected from each donor, and TCR beta sequencing was performed on peripheral blood mononuclear cells. Genomic DNA extraction from the blood cell samples was performed with the Qiagen DNeasy Blood Extraction Kit. Regarding this clone: The antigen it binds to is not known.

The library was made by the immunoSEQ multiplex PCR assay. A mixture of 60 forward primers for TCR Vbeta segments and 13 reverse primers for TCR Jbeta segments was used in the multiplex PCR. Amplification of the CDR3 region of rearranged TCR beta genes was performed with a multiplex PCR assay on genomic DNA. The Illumina HiSeq System was used to sequence the amplified TCR beta libraries as 87-base-pair reads. The study's processing was this. Across the 500 to 700 repertoires, a later analysis counted tens of millions of unique TCR beta chains, 9.5 million to 12 million of which were shared by at least two donors. Raw reads were error-corrected and collapsed into unique sequences with a nearest-neighbor algorithm that merged closely related sequences to remove PCR and sequencing errors. To assign V, D and J gene segments, CDR3 sequences were aligned to IMGT reference sequences. For a sequence to be retained, a match of at least six nucleotides to both a V gene segment and a J gene segment was required. A rearrangement counted as productive if the CDR3 had no stop codons and remained in frame with V and J, and every other rearrangement counted as non-productive. CDR3 was defined by IMGT convention, running from the second conserved V-encoded cysteine to the conserved J-encoded phenylalanine. The earlier analysis of about 560 of the donors excluded any sequence lacking an unambiguous match to a single V gene segment. In an earlier analysis of approximately 590 of the donors, V segments were called functional above 56.7% productive rearrangements and were called segregating when the between-donor standard deviation exceeded 5%. A statistical classification framework was developed to diagnose cytomegalovirus status using the catalog of TCR beta chain sequences. In a later analysis, V and J genes were assigned by comparing TCR nucleotide sequences against IMGT/GENE-DB human TR gene sequences. Using the TCRdist pipeline, a later analysis assigned CDR3 sequences along with most-parsimonious VDJ recombination scenarios. A later analysis defined each TCR beta chain by its CDR3 amino acid sequence plus V-gene family, and excluded reads lacking a unique V-gene family. To address suspected cross-contamination and a sequencing artifact, a later analysis removed a few hundred highly shared, low-generation-probability nucleotide sequences. For each public chain, a later analysis derived a clonal expansion index from normalized ranks of inferred template counts within each repertoire. A later analysis computed generation probabilities with a VDJ recombination model fitted to out-of-frame rearrangements, and checked the results against IGoR. A later analysis scored TCR-TCR, TCR-HLA and TCR-CMV co-occurrence with hypergeometric tests, applying a repertoire-size bias correction to TCR pairs. In a later analysis, false discovery rates were estimated by permuting HLA or CMV assignments 20 times. In a later analysis, co-occurring TCRs were grouped using DBSCAN, with TCRdist sequence similarity added in when clustering inside HLA-allele-positive subsets. Repertoires with fewer than 30,000 or more than 120,000 public chains, plus five repertoires with anomalous nucleotide sharing, were excluded from co-occurrence clustering. TCRdb obtained this table from immuneACCESS and retained in-frame rearrangements with V and J assigned. These tables miss some clones; where compared with another copy, unresolved V genes account for less than half of the shortfall, and the remainder is unexplained. The DNA gave D and trimming, while V, J and clone size come from that table. In this sample's table one finds 100,000 to 150,000 clones. Approximately 1.7% of the sample goes to the ten largest clones.

The TCR sequence derives from a middle-aged woman in good health and CMV-seropositive. Sequenced: PBMCs.

The encoded CDR3 is CASSPGYTDTQYF. The bases are TGTGCCAGCAGCCCGGGATACACAGATACGCAGTATTTT. This chain joins TRBV5-4 to TRBJ2-3; the D segment could be TRBD2, given 5 matching bases. From the cysteine up to the phenylalanine, the CDR3 has a length of 13 residues. Of the read, only the CDR3 DNA is kept; its 39 bases are in frame from base 1. CDR1 and CDR2, per the germline V gene (reference sequence), are SGHNT and YYREEE. V is shortened by 4 bases, J by 2 bases, and the region joining them spans 8 bases.